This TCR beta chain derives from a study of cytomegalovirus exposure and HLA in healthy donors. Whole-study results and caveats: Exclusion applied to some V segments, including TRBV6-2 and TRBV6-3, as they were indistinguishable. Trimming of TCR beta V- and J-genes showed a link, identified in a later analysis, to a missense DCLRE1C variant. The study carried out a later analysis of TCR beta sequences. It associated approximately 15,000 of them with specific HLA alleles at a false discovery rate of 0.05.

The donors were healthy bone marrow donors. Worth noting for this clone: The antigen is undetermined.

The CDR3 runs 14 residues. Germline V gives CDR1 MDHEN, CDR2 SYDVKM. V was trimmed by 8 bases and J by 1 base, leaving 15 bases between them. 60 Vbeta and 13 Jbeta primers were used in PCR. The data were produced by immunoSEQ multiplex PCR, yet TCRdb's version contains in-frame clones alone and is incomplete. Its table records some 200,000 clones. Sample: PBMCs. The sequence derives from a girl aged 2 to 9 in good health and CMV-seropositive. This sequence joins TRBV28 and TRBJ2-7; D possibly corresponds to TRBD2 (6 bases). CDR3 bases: TGTGCCAGCGGGCTTACCGCGGGGTCCTACGAGCAGTACTTC. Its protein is CASGLTAGSYEQYF.